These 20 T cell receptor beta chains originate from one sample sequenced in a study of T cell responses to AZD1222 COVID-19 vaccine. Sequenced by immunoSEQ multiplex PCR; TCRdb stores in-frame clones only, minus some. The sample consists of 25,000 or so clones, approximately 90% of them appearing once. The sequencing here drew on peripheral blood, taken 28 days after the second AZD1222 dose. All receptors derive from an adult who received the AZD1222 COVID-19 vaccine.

The CDR3: CASSQGPRVEGTEAFF. Here the CDR3 DNA reads TGCGCCAGCAGCCAAGGGCCGCGGGTCGAGGGCACTGAAGCTTTCTTT. The chain joins TRBV4-1 to TRBJ1-1; D is unclear. The germline V gene has CDR1 MGHRA and CDR2 YSYEKL. V was trimmed by 1 base and J by 4 bases, leaving 16 bases between them. This CDR3 comprises 16 residues.

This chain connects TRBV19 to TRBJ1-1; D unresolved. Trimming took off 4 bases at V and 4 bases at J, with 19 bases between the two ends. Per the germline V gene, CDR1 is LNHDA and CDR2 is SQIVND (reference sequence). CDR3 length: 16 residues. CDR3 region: CASSTREGGRVTEAFF. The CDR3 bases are TGTGCCAGTAGTACCCGCGAGGGAGGGCGGGTCACTGAAGCTTTCTTT.

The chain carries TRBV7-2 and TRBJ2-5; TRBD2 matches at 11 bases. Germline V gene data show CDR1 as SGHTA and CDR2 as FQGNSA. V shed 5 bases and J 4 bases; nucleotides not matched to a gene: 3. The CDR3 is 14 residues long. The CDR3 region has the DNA TGTGCCAGCAGCCGCACTAGCGGGGGAGAGACCCAGTACTTC. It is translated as CASSRTSGGETQYF. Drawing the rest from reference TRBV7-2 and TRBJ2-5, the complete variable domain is GAGVSQSPSNKVTEKGKDVELRCDPISGHTALYWYRQSLGQGLEFLIYFQGNSAPDKSGLPSDRFSAERTGGSVSTLTIQRTQQEDSAVYLCASSRTSGGETQYFGPGTRLLVL.

In DNA, the CDR3 is TGTGCCACCGGTCCCGTCGGGCAAGAGACCCAGTACTTC. The encoded protein is CATGPVGQETQYF. The chain is built from TRBV15 and TRBJ2-5, with unresolved D. The germline CDR1 and CDR2 sequences are LNHNV and YYDKDF (reference sequence). V lost 8 bases and J 2 bases, leaving 12 bases between the germline ends. This CDR3 region has 13 residues.

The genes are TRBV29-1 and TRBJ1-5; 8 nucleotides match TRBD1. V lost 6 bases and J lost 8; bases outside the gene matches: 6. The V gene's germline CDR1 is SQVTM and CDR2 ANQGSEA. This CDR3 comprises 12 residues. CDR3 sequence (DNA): TGCAGCGTAAGACAGGGGAGGGAGCCCCAGCATTTT. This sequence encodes CSVRQGREPQHF.

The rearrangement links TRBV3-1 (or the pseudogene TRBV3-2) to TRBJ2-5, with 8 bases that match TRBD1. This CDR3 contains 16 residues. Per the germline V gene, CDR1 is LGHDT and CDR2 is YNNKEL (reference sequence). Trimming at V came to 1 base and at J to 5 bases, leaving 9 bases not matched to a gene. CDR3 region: CASSQGSGGAGETQYF. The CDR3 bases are TGTGCCAGCAGCCAAGGGTCAGGGGGCGCGGGGGAGACCCAGTACTTC.

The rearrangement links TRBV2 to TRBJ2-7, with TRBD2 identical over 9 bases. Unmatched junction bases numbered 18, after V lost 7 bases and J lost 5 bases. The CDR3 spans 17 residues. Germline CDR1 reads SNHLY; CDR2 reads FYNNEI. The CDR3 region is CASTRAGGPSFGDEQYF. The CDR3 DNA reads TGTGCCAGCACCCGGGCGGGAGGGCCGAGTTTCGGTGACGAGCAGTACTTC.

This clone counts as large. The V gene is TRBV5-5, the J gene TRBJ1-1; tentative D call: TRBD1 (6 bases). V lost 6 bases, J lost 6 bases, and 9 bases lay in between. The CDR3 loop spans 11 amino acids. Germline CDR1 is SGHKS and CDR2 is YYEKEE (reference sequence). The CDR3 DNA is TGTGCCAGCACCCAGGGGTCTGAAGCTTTCTTT. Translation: CASTQGSEAFF.

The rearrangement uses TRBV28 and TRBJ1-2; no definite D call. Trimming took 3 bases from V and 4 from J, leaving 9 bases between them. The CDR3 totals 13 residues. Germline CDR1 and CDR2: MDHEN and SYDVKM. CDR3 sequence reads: CASSFGSSYGYTF. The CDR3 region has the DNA TGTGCCAGCAGTTTTGGGTCAAGCTATGGCTACACCTTC.

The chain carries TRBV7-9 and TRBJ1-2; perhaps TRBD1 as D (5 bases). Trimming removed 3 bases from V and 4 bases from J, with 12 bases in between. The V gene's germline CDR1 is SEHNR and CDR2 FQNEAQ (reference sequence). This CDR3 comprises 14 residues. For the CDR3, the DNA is TGTGCCAGCAGCTTGGGGCAGGGAGGCTATGGCTACACCTTC. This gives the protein CASSLGQGGYGYTF.

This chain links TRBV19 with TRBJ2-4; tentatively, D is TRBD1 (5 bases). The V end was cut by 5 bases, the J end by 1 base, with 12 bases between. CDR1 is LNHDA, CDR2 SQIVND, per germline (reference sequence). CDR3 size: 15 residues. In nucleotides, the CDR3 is TGTGCCAGTAGTCTTGACAGAACCGCCAAAAACATTCAGTACTTC. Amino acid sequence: CASSLDRTAKNIQYF.

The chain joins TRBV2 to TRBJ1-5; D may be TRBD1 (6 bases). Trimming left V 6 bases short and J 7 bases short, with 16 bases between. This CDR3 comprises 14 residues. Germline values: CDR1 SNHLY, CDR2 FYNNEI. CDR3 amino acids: CASRTSGTWQPQHF. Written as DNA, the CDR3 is TGTGCCAGCAGGACTTCCGGGACATGGCAGCCCCAGCATTTT.

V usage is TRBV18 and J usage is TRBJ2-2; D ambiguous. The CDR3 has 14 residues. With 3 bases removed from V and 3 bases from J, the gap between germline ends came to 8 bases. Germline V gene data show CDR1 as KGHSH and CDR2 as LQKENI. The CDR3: CASSPPRHTGELFF. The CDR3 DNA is TGTGCCAGCTCACCCCCGAGGCACACCGGGGAGCTGTTTTTT.

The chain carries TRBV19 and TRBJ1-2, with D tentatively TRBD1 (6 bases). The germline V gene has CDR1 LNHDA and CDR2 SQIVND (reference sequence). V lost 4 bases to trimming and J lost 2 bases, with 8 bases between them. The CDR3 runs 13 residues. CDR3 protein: CASSNDRNYGYTF. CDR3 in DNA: TGTGCCAGTAGTAACGACAGGAACTATGGCTACACCTTC. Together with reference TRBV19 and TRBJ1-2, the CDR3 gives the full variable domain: DGGITQSPKYLFRKEGQNVTLSCEQNLNHDAMYWYRQDPGQGLRLIYYSQIVNDFQKGDIAEGYSVSREKKESFPLTVTSAQKNPTAFYLCASSNDRNYGYTFGSGTRLTVV.

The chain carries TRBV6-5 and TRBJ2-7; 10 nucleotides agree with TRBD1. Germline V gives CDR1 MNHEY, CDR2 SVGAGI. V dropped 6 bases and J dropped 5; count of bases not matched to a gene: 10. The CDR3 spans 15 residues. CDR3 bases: TGTGCCAGCAGCGCCCGGGACAGGGGAATCGACGAGCAGTACTTC. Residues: CASSARDRGIDEQYF.

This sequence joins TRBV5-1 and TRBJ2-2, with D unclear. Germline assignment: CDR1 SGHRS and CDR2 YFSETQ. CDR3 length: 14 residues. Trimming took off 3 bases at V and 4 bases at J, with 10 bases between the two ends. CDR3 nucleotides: TGCGCCAGCAGCTCTGACGGAAGCACCGGGGAGCTGTTTTTT. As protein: CASSSDGSTGELFF.

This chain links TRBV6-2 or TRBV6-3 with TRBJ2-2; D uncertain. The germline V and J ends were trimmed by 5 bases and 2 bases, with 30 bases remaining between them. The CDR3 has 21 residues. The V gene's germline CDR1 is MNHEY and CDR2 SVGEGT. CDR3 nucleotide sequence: TGTGCCAGCAGTCCCTGGGCGTTGGTCACCGATCTGAAACATAACACCGGGGAGCTGTTTTTT. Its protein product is CASSPWALVTDLKHNTGELFF.

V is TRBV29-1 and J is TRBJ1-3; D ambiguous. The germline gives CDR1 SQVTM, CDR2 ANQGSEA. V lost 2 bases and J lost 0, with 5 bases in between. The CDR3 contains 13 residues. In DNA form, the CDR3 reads TGCAGCGTTGAACCAGTCTCTGGAAACACCATATATTTT. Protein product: CSVEPVSGNTIYF.

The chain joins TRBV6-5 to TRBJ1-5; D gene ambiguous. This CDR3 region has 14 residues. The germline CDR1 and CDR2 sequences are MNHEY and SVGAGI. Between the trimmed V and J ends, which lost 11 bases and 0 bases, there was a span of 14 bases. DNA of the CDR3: TGTGCCCACGCCGTGGGGTATAGCAATCAGCCCCAGCATTTT. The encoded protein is CAHAVGYSNQPQHF.

This chain's CDR3 is CSAEGLAGNEQFF. The CDR3 DNA reads as TGCAGCGCCGAGGGACTAGCGGGAAATGAGCAGTTCTTC. This chain uses TRBV29-1 with TRBJ2-1; 13 bases are a match to TRBD2. Per the germline V gene, CDR1 is SQVTM and CDR2 is ANQGSEA. The CDR3 extends over 13 amino acids. The trim removed 7 bases at V and 7 bases at J, leaving 4 bases unmatched.